This T cell receptor beta chain was identified during a study of blood T cell repertoires in COVID-19. Overall study: Acute and convalescent COVID-19 specimens originated in the United States, Italy and Spain.

CDR3 length: 15 amino acids. Trimming stripped 4 bases from V and 6 bases from J, with 16 bases between. Germline-derived CDR1 and CDR2 are SGDLS and YYNGEE. Authors' analysis steps: Cell counts per sample came from amplifying reference gene primers. TCRdb's copy holds only in-frame clones and misses some; the assay was immunoSEQ multiplex PCR. The D gene and trimming were derived from the DNA, and the V and J assignments and clone size from that table. The sample includes 250,000 to 350,000 clones, about 91% seen only once; the top ten take about 7%. V and J are TRBV9 and TRBJ2-2; perhaps TRBD1 as D (5 bases). This TCR came from a woman in her thirties who had recovered from COVID-19. Sample: peripheral blood. CDR3 DNA sequence: TGTGCCAGCAGCCCTTCAGGGCAATACGCCGGGGAGCTGTTTTTT. Encoded protein: CASSPSGQYAGELFF.